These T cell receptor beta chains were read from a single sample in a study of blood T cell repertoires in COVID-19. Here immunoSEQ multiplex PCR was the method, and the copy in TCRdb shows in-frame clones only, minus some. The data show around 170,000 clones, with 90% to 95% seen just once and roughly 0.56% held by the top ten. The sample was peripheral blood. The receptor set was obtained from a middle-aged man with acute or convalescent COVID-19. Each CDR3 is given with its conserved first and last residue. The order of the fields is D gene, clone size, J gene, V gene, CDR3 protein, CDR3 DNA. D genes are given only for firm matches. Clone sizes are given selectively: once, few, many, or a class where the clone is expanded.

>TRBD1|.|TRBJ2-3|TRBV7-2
CASSSPGQSTDTQYF
TGTGCCAGCAGCTCTCCGGGACAGAGCACAGATACGCAGTATTTT
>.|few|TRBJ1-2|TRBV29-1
CSVRNLRGDYGYTF
TGCAGCGTTAGGAATCTAAGGGGTGACTATGGCTACACCTTC
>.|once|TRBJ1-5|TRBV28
CASSLHGVGWTQHF
TGTGCCAGCAGTCTCCACGGGGTCGGGTGGACCCAGCATTTT
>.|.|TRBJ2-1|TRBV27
CASSLAAHIAPIYNEQFF
TGTGCCAGCAGTTTAGCGGCCCATATAGCGCCTATTTACAATGAGCAGTTCTTC
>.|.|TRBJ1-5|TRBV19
CASSIDRQALQPQHF
TGTGCCAGTAGTATAGATAGACAGGCGCTTCAGCCCCAGCATTTT
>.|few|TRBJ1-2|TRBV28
CASSQYRDGGYTF
TGTGCCAGCAGTCAATACAGGGATGGTGGCTACACCTTC
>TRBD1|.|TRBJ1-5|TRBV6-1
CASSAPRTGRFQPQHF
TGTGCCAGCAGTGCGCCGAGGACAGGGCGCTTTCAGCCCCAGCATTTT
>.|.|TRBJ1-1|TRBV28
CASSSVVGGMNTEAFF
TGTGCCAGCAGTTCCGTGGTAGGGGGTATGAACACTGAAGCTTTCTTT
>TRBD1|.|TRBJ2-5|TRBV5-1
CASSTGTGTETQYF
TGCGCCAGCAGCACCGGGACAGGGACGGAGACCCAGTACTTC
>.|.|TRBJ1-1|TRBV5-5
CASSYNRENTEAFF
TGTGCCAGCAGCTACAACAGGGAAAACACTGAAGCTTTCTTT
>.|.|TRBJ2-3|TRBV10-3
CAIQDRDQIDTQYF
TGTGCCATACAGGACAGAGACCAGATCGATACGCAGTATTTT
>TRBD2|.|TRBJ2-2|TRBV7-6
CANSLDAGGVLNTGELFF
TGTGCCAACAGCTTAGACGCGGGAGGTGTTTTAAACACCGGGGAGCTGTTTTTT
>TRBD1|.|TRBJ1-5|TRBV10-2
CASSAGGSNQPQHF
TGCGCCAGCAGTGCAGGGGGCTCCAATCAGCCCCAGCATTTT
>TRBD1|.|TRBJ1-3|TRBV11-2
CASSVQPGQGAGNTIYF
TGTGCCAGCAGCGTACAACCGGGACAGGGGGCTGGAAACACCATATATTTT
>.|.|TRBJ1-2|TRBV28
CASLVQGYGYTF
TGTGCCAGCCTGGTTCAGGGGTATGGCTACACCTTC
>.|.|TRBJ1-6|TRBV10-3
CAISWGEGNSPLHF
TGTGCCATCAGTTGGGGGGAGGGTAATTCACCCCTCCACTTT
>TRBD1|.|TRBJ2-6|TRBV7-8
CASSPWTGGAGRANVLTF
TGTGCCAGCAGCCCCTGGACAGGGGGAGCGGGAAGGGCCAACGTCCTGACTTTC
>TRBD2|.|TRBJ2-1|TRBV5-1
CASSSGGSNEQFF
TGCGCCAGCAGCAGCGGGGGGAGCAATGAGCAGTTCTTC
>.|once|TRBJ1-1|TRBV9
CASSVAGDMNTEAFF
TGTGCCAGCAGCGTGGCTGGGGACATGAACACTGAAGCTTTCTTT
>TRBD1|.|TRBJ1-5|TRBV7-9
CASSGQGSNQPQHF
TGTGCCAGCAGCGGACAGGGAAGCAATCAGCCCCAGCATTTT
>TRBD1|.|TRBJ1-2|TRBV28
CASRSGTGTSYGYTF
TGTGCCAGCAGATCCGGGACAGGGACGTCCTATGGCTACACCTTC
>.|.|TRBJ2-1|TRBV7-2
CASSLDASSNEQFF
TGTGCCAGCAGCTTAGATGCTAGCTCTAATGAGCAGTTCTTC
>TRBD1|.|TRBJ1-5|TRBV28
CASSERQGDQPQHF
TGTGCCAGCAGTGAGAGACAGGGGGATCAGCCCCAGCATTTT
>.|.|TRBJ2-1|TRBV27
CASSRGAVAANEQFF
TGTGCCAGCAGTCGCGGGGCGGTCGCAGCCAATGAGCAGTTCTTC
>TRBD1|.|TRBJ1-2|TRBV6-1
CASSKEGDSYGYTF
TGTGCCAGCAGCAAAGAAGGGGACAGTTATGGCTACACCTTC
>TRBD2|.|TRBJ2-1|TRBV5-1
CASSYTSGSRNEQFF
TGCGCCAGCAGCTATACTAGCGGGAGCCGGAATGAGCAGTTCTTC
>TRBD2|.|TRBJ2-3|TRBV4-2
CASSLGPGLADSFSPTDTQYF
TGTGCCAGCAGCCTTGGCCCGGGACTAGCGGACTCTTTTTCCCCCACAGATACGCAGTATTTT
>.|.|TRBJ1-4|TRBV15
CATSRDPTATNEKLFF
TGTGCCACCAGCAGAGACCCTACAGCAACTAATGAAAAACTGTTTTTT
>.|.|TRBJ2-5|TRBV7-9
CASSFMTGNQETQYF
TGTGCCAGCAGCTTTATGACAGGCAACCAAGAGACCCAGTACTTC
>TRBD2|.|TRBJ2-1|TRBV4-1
CASSPWTSGFNEQFF
TGCGCCAGCAGCCCGTGGACTAGCGGGTTCAATGAGCAGTTCTTC
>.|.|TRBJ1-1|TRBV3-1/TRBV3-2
CASSQQNTEAFF
TGTGCCAGCAGCCAACAGAACACTGAAGCTTTCTTT
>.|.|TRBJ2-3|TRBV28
CASSVIWSSDTQYF
TGTGCCAGCAGTGTTATATGGAGTTCGGATACGCAGTATTTT
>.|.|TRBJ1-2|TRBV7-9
CASSFTYGYTF
TGTGCCAGCAGCTTTACTTATGGCTACACCTTC
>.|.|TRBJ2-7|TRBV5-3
CARSPDSSPYEQYF
TGTGCCAGAAGCCCGGACAGCTCTCCCTACGAGCAGTACTTC
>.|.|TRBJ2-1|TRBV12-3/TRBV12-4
CASREDAYNEQFF
TGTGCCAGCAGGGAGGACGCCTACAATGAGCAGTTCTTC
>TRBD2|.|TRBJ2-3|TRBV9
CASSVGGLLTDTQYF
TGTGCCAGCAGCGTAGGGGGACTACTCACAGATACGCAGTATTTT
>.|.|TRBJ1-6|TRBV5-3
CARSLMAGDNSPLHF
TGTGCCAGAAGCTTGATGGCGGGGGACAATTCACCCCTCCACTTT
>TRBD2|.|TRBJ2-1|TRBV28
CASSLVREGREQFF
TGTGCCAGCAGTTTGGTGCGGGAGGGCCGTGAGCAGTTCTTC
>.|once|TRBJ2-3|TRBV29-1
CSVAILSEEADTQYF
TGCAGCGTTGCTATACTCTCCGAGGAGGCAGATACGCAGTATTTT
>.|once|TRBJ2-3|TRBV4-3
CASSQAGETDTQYF
TGCGCCAGCAGCCAAGCCGGGGAGACAGATACGCAGTATTTT
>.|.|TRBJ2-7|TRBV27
CASSTGTPAGWQYF
TGTGCCAGCAGCACCGGGACTCCCGCGGGATGGCAGTACTTC
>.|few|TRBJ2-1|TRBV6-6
CASSYSDIGSYNEQFF
TGTGCCAGCAGTTACTCTGACATAGGCTCCTACAATGAGCAGTTCTTC
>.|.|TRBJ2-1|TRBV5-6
CASSLESYYNEQFF
TGTGCCAGCAGCTTGGAGAGTTACTACAATGAGCAGTTCTTC
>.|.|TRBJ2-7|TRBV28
CASSPILGGYEQYF
TGTGCCAGCAGTCCTATCCTCGGGGGCTACGAGCAGTACTTC
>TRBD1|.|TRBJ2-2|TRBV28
CATRTGGSGELFF
TGTGCCACCCGGACAGGGGGATCCGGGGAGCTGTTTTTT
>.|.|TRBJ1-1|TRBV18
CASSKSTANTEAFF
TGTGCCAGCTCAAAATCGACAGCGAACACTGAAGCTTTCTTT
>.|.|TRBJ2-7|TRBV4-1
CASSQKEGTENEQYF
TGCGCCAGCAGCCAGAAAGAGGGAACGGAAAACGAGCAGTACTTC
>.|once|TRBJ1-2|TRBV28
CASSPASLLDYGYTF
TGTGCCAGCAGCCCCGCAAGTTTACTTGACTATGGCTACACCTTC
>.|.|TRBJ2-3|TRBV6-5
CASSYQEGPLTQYF
TGTGCCAGCAGTTACCAGGAGGGACCCCTTACGCAGTATTTT
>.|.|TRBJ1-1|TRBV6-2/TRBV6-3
CASSYLREFAQNTEAFF
TGTGCCAGCAGTTATCTACGGGAGTTTGCCCAGAACACTGAAGCTTTCTTT
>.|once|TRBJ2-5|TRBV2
CASRGSTVPHGSQETQYF
TGTGCCAGCAGGGGATCGACAGTCCCACACGGGTCCCAAGAGACCCAGTACTTC
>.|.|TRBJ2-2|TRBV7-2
CASSNPGNTGELFF
TGTGCCAGCAGCAACCCGGGAAACACCGGGGAGCTGTTTTTT
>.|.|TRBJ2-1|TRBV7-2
CASSLVNSYNEQFF
TGTGCCAGCAGCTTAGTAAACTCCTACAATGAGCAGTTCTTC
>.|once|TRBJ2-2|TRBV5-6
CASSLAGANTGELFF
TGTGCCAGCAGCTTGGCGGGGGCGAACACCGGGGAGCTGTTTTTT
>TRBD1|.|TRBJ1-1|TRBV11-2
CASRWSTGAEAFF
TGTGCCAGCAGGTGGTCGACAGGGGCTGAAGCTTTCTTT
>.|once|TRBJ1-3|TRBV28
CASSFNSRNTIYF
TGTGCCAGCAGTTTTAACAGCAGAAACACCATATATTTT
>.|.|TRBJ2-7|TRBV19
CASEQGFEQYF
TGTGCCAGTGAACAGGGATTCGAGCAGTACTTC